This entry features one T cell receptor beta chain sequence. The antigen is not known. This specimen belongs to a study of T cells in localized non-small cell lung cancer. Study-wide results and limits: Because only a single region of the tumor was sequenced, heterogeneity remains possible.

V lost 7 bases, J lost 1 base, and 7 bases stayed unmatched. Germline V gene sequence: CDR1 MDHEN, CDR2 SYDVKM. The CDR3 covers 14 residues. Profiling relied on immunoSEQ multiplex PCR, and the TCRdb table lists in-frame clones only, not all of them. Of tens of thousands of clones in the sample, 87% were seen once. The sequencing used peripheral blood, collected before any cancer treatment. The chain couples TRBV28 to TRBJ2-7, with TRBD1 identical over 7 bases. The receptor's source is a man between 40 and 69 years old with stage I squamous cell lung carcinoma. The CDR3 coding sequence is TGTGCCAGCACCCCCCCGGGACAGTCCTACGAGCAGTACTTC. This gives the protein CASTPPGQSYEQYF.